Shown below are 18 T cell receptor beta chains from a single sample sequenced in a study of T cell repertoires in cytomegalovirus infection. One entry per CDR3 protein results from TCRdb running MiXCR on the reads. The sample includes 200,000 to 300,000 distinct CDR3 sequences, roughly 9.1% of them seen just once. Specimen: PBMCs. These receptors all come from a human donor in good health (CMV status not recorded). Some clones in this sample may be carry-over from other donors' samples.

This clonotype was picked up many times. This chain joins TRBV7-3 and TRBJ2-3; 8 positions match TRBD2. Germline values: CDR1 SGHTA, CDR2 FQGTGA. J lost 6 bases, V lost 4 bases, and 9 bases had no gene match. CDR3 length: 15 amino acids. The CDR3 DNA reads as TGTGCCAGCAGCTCCCAAGGGACTAGTTGGGATACGCAGTATTTT. Translated, it gives CASSSQGTSWDTQYF.

The sample holds a few counts of this clonotype. The rearrangement links TRBV7-2 to TRBJ2-1; 8 bases are a match to TRBD2. The CDR3 consists of 18 residues. Germline CDR1 reads SGHTA; CDR2 reads FQGNSA. The V and J ends lost 2 bases and 2 bases, in that order; junction bases with no gene match: 11. The CDR3 DNA reads TGTGCCAGCAGCTTACCCGGGGGGGGGGGCCAAGCCTACAATGAGCAGTTCTTC. This sequence encodes CASSLPGGGGQAYNEQFF.

This clonotype was counted at least ten times. The chain carries TRBV7-2 and TRBJ2-7; 10 bases map to TRBD1. V lost 6 bases, J lost 4 bases, and 12 bases stayed unmatched. Germline CDR1 reads SGHTA; CDR2 reads FQGNSA. This CDR3 region has 16 residues. In nucleotides, the CDR3 is TGTGCCAGCAGTCGACCCGGGACAGGGGCTTCATACGAGCAGTACTTC. It yields the protein CASSRPGTGASYEQYF.

At least ten counts were recorded for this clonotype. This chain joins TRBV7-2 and TRBJ2-2; D gene unclear. The CDR3 is 18 residues long. Germline CDR1 and CDR2: SGHTA and FQGNSA. The V end was cut by 5 bases, the J end by 4 bases, with 23 bases between. CDR3 sequence (DNA): TGTGCCAGCAGCGCCAAGGCCGGGCCGAGCAGTACCACCGGGGAGCTGTTTTTT. Translating it yields CASSAKAGPSSTTGELFF.

This clonotype was recorded many times. At one end, the junction sequence differs from germline, possibly due to a read error. V and J are TRBV7-2 and TRBJ2-3; the D gene could be TRBD1 or TRBD2 (6 bases each). CDR1 is SGHTA and CDR2 is FQGNSA in the germline V gene. CDR3 length: 14 amino acids. CDR3 in amino acids: CASSRTILQGGEDF. CDR3 in DNA: TGTGCCAGCAGCAGAACGATCCTACAGGGTGGGGAGGATTTT.

Ten or more counts support this clonotype. The chain has TRBV6-6 and TRBJ2-6; TRBD2 is a possible D gene (6 bases). V was trimmed by 6 bases and J by 0 bases, leaving 15 bases between them. CDR3 length equals 17 residues. Germline V CDR1 and CDR2: MNHNY, SVGAGI (reference sequence). CDR3 loop: CASRARDSASGANVLTF. The CDR3 DNA sequence: TGTGCCAGCAGAGCTCGGGACTCCGCCTCTGGGGCCAACGTCCTGACTTTC.

The V gene is TRBV2, the J gene TRBJ1-5, with D possibly being TRBD1 (5 bases). The CDR3 spans 15 residues. Trimming shortened V by 6 bases and J by 0 bases, and 12 bases separated the two germline ends. The germline CDR1 and CDR2 sequences are SNHLY and FYNNEI. CDR3: CASRPDRDSNQPQHF. The CDR3 bases are TGTGCCAGCAGACCCGACAGAGATAGCAATCAGCCCCAGCATTTT.

In its sample, this clonotype was seen many times. This chain connects TRBV7-2 to TRBJ1-5; 7 positions match TRBD1. There are 14 residues in the CDR3. Germline loops: CDR1 SGHTA, CDR2 FQGNSA. The ends lost 1 base at V and 4 bases at J; junction bases unmatched: 1. The CDR3, as DNA: TGTGCCAGCAGCTTAGAGGGGGCAAATCAGCCCCAGCATTTT. This translates into CASSLEGANQPQHF. The full variable domain, with the rest looked up from reference TRBV7-2 and TRBJ1-5, is GAGVSQSPSNKVTEKGKDVELRCDPISGHTALYWYRQSLGQGLEFLIYFQGNSAPDKSGLPSDRFSAERTGGSVSTLTIQRTQQEDSAVYLCASSLEGANQPQHFGDGTRLSIL.

At least ten counts were recorded for this clonotype. V is TRBV15 and J is TRBJ1-5, with 11 bases identical to TRBD1. Germline CDR1 and CDR2: LNHNV and YYDKDF (reference sequence). The ends lost 7 bases at V and 5 bases at J; junction bases unmatched: 7. The CDR3 runs to 15 residues. CDR3 sequence reads: CATTLRDRGDQPQHF. In nucleotides, the CDR3 is TGTGCCACCACTCTCCGGGACAGGGGGGATCAGCCCCAGCATTTT. Filled out from reference TRBV15 and TRBJ1-5, the complete variable domain reads DAMVIQNPRYQVTQFGKPVTLSCSQTLNHNVMYWYQQKSSQAPKLLFHYYDKDFNNEADTPDNFQSRRPNTSFCFLDIRSPGLGDTAMYLCATTLRDRGDQPQHFGDGTRLSIL.

This clonotype was seen ten or more times. The V gene is TRBV5-1, the J gene TRBJ1-1; 9 bases fit TRBD1. This CDR3 region has 16 residues. The V and J ends lost 4 bases and 7 bases, in that order; junction bases with no gene match: 14. Germline-derived CDR1 and CDR2 are SGHRS and YFSETQ. The CDR3 nucleotides read TGCGCCAGCAGCCCCACAACAAGGTCGGGACAGGGTGAAGCTTTCTTT. Translation: CASSPTTRSGQGEAFF.

This clonotype was found many times. The V gene is TRBV6-2 or TRBV6-3, the J gene TRBJ2-7; perhaps D is TRBD1 or TRBD2 (5 bases each). CDR3 length equals 13 residues. Looked up from germline, CDR1 is MNHEY and CDR2 is SVGEGT. The ends were cut back, 2 bases at V and 9 bases at J, with 14 bases in the middle. The CDR3: CASSYPGAAMQYF. The CDR3 DNA follows: TGTGCCAGCAGTTACCCCGGGGCAGCGATGCAGTACTTC.

This clonotype was seen a handful of times. The gene calls are TRBV12-3 or TRBV12-4 and TRBJ1-2; TRBD1 agrees at 8 bases. V was pared by 6 bases and J by 3 bases, with 6 bases of the junction left unmatched. The CDR3 extends over 14 amino acids. CDR3 loop: CASSPLGQDYGYTF. CDR3 bases: TGTGCCAGCAGCCCCCTGGGACAGGACTATGGCTACACCTTC.

This chain connects TRBV4-3 to TRBJ2-7; D not certain. The CDR3 sequence is 14 residues long. Germline CDR1 LGHNA, CDR2 YSLEER. Trimming left V 8 bases short and J 2 bases short, with 16 bases between. The CDR3 coding sequence is TGCGCCAGCGGGAACTCTCCACCCGCCTACGAGCAGTACTTC. Its translation is CASGNSPPAYEQYF.

This clonotype occurred many times. The chain combines TRBV7-2 with TRBJ2-7; 8 nucleotides match TRBD2. The CDR3 runs 16 residues. Looked up from germline, CDR1 is SGHTA and CDR2 is FQGNSA. Germline trimming cut 1 base from V and 5 bases from J; bases unmatched to any gene: 10. The CDR3 loop is CASSLDFSAGGHEQYF. CDR3 coding DNA: TGTGCCAGCAGCTTAGATTTTTCGGCGGGAGGACACGAGCAGTACTTC. Full variable domain (remainder filled in from reference TRBV7-2 and TRBJ2-7): GAGVSQSPSNKVTEKGKDVELRCDPISGHTALYWYRQSLGQGLEFLIYFQGNSAPDKSGLPSDRFSAERTGGSVSTLTIQRTQQEDSAVYLCASSLDFSAGGHEQYFGPGTRLTVT.

This clonotype was seen more than once but under ten times. The V and J genes are TRBV7-9 and TRBJ1-5; no clear D. Trimming removed 5 bases from V and 5 bases from J, with 10 bases in between. Germline-derived CDR1 and CDR2 are SEHNR and FQNEAQ (reference sequence). The CDR3 spans 13 residues. CDR3 nucleotides: TGTGCCAGCAGCCTCATAAACGATCAGCCCCAGCATTTT. Amino acid sequence: CASSLINDQPQHF.

This clonotype was seen repeatedly, ten times or more. The chain joins TRBV10-3 to TRBJ1-1; possible D gene TRBD1, 5 bases. The V end was cut by 0 bases, the J end by 4 bases, with 12 bases between. Germline CDR1 ENHRY, CDR2 SYGVKD. This CDR3 is 15 amino acids long. The CDR3 region has the DNA TGTGCCATCAGTGAGTCCGGGCAGGGTAGCACTGAAGCTTTCTTT. It yields the protein CAISESGQGSTEAFF.

This clonotype was found many times. One end of the junction is discordant with germline, which a read error may explain. This chain links TRBV12-3 or TRBV12-4 with TRBJ1-5; tentative D call: TRBD1 (6 bases). This CDR3 contains 14 residues. The DNA for the CDR3 is TGTGCCAGCGGTTTAGGGGGGCCCAATCAGCCCCAGCATTTT. It is translated as CASGLGGPNQPQHF.

This rearrangement joins TRBV19 to TRBJ2-5; 9 bases are shared with TRBD2. This CDR3 comprises 16 residues. Germline values: CDR1 LNHDA, CDR2 SQIVND (reference sequence). J was trimmed by 6 bases and V by 3 bases; bases with no gene match: 11. The CDR3 DNA reads TGTGCCAGTAGTATTTCCGGCGGGGGGGCCGTAAAGACCCAGTACTTC. Its translation is CASSISGGGAVKTQYF.